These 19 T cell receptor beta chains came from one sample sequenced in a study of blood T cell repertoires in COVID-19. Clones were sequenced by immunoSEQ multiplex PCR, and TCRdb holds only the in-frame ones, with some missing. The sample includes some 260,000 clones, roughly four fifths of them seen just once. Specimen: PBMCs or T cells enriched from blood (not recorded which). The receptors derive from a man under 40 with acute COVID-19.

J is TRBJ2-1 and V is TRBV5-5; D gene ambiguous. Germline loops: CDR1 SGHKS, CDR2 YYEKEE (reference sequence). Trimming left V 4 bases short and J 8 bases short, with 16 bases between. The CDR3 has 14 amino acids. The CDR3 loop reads CASSPIPAIDEQFF. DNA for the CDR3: TGTGCCAGCAGCCCTATACCAGCGATCGATGAGCAGTTCTTC.

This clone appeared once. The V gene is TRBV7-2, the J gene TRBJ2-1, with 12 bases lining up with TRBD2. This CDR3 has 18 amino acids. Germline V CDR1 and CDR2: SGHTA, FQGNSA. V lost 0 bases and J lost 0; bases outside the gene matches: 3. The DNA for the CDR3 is TGTGCCAGCAGCTTAGCGACGGGACTAGCGGGCTCCTACAATGAGCAGTTCTTC. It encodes CASSLATGLAGSYNEQFF.

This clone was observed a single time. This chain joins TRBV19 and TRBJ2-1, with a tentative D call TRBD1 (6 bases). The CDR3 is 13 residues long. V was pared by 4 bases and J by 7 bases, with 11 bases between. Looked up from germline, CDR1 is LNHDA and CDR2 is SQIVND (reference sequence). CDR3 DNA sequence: TGTGCCAGTAGTACCAGACAGGCTAATGAGCAGTTCTTC. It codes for CASSTRQANEQFF. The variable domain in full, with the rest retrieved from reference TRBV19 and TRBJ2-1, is DGGITQSPKYLFRKEGQNVTLSCEQNLNHDAMYWYRQDPGQGLRLIYYSQIVNDFQKGDIAEGYSVSREKKESFPLTVTSAQKNPTAFYLCASSTRQANEQFFGPGTRLTVL.

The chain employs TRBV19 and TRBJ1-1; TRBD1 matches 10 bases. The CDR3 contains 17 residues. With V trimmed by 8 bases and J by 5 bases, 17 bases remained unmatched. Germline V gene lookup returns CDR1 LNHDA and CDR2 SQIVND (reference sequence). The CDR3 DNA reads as TGTGCCAGTCGTCGAGGCGGACAGGGGGTCTCGTGGACTGAAGCTTTCTTT. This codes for CASRRGGQGVSWTEAFF.

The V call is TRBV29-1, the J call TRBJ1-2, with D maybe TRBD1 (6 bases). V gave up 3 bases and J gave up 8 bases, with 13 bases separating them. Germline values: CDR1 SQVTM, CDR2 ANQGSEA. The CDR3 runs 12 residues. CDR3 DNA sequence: TGCAGCGTTGAGGGGGCCCCTCGGGGCTACACCTTC. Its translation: CSVEGAPRGYTF.

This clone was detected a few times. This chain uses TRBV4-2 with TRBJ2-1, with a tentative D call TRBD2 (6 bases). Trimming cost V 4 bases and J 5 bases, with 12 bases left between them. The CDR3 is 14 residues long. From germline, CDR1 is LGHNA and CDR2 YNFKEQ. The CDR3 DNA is TGTGCCAGCAGCCTAGGCGGGGTGAACAATGAGCAGTTCTTC. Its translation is CASSLGGVNNEQFF.

In DNA form, the CDR3 reads TGTGCCAGCAGTGCGGCCGGGACTAGCGGGATCTACGAGCAGTACGTC. It translates to CASSAAGTSGIYEQYV. V and J are TRBV6-1 and TRBJ2-7, with TRBD2 matching 13 bases. V was clipped by 4 bases and J by 3 bases; unmatched bases: 6. CDR3 size: 16 residues. Germline-derived CDR1 and CDR2 are MNHNS and SASEGT.

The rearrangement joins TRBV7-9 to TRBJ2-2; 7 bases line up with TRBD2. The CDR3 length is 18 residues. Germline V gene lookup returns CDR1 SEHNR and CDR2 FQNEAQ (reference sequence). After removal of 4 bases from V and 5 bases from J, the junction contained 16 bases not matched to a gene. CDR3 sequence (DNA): TGTGCCAGCAGCTCATCGAGGTCTAGCGGTAGAGGGACCGGGGAGCTGTTTTTT. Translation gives CASSSSRSSGRGTGELFF.

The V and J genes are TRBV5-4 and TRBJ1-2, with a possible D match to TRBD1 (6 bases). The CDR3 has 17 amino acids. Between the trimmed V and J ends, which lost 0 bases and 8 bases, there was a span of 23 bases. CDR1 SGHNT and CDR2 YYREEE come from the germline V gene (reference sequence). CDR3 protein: CASSLGTGQLTRGGYTF. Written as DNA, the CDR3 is TGTGCCAGCAGCTTGGGAACCGGACAGCTCACTCGGGGCGGCTACACCTTC.

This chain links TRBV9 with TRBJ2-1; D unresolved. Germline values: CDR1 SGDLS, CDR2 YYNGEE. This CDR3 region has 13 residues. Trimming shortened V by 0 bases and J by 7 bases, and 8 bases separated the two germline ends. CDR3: CASSVDPRNEQFF. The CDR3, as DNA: TGTGCCAGCAGCGTAGACCCGCGTAATGAGCAGTTCTTC.

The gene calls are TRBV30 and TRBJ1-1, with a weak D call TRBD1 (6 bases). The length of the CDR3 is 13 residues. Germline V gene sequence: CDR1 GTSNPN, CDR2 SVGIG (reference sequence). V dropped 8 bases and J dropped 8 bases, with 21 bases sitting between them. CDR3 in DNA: TGTGCCCGTTCAGGGGCGTCCTTTGGGGAAGCTTTCTTT. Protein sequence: CARSGASFGEAFF.

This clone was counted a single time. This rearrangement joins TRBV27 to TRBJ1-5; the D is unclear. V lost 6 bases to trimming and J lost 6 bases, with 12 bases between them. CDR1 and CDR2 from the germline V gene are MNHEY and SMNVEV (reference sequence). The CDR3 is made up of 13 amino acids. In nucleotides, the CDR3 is TGTGCCAGCAGAAAGCTATCGGGTCAGCCCCAGCATTTT. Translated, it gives CASRKLSGQPQHF.

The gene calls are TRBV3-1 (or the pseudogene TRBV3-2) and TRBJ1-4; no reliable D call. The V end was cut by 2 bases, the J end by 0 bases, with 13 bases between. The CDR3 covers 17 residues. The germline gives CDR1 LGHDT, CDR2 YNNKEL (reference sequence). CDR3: CASSQHRRSATNEKLFF. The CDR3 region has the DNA TGTGCCAGCAGCCAACACCGGCGGTCAGCAACTAATGAAAAACTGTTTTTT.

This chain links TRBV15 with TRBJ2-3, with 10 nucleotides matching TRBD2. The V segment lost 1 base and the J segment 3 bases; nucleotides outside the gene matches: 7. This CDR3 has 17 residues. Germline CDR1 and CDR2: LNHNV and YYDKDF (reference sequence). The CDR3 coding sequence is TGTGCCACCAGCAGAGGATTAGCGGGGGGCCCGACAGATACGCAGTATTTT. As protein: CATSRGLAGGPTDTQYF. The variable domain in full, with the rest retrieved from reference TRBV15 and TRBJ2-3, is DAMVIQNPRYQVTQFGKPVTLSCSQTLNHNVMYWYQQKSSQAPKLLFHYYDKDFNNEADTPDNFQSRRPNTSFCFLDIRSPGLGDTAMYLCATSRGLAGGPTDTQYFGPGTRLTVL.

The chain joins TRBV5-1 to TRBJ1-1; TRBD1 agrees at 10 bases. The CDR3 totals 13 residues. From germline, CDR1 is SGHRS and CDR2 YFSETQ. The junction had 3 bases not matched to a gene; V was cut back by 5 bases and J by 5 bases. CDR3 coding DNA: TGCGCCAGCAGAGACAGGGGGCTTACTGAAGCTTTCTTT. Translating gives CASRDRGLTEAFF.

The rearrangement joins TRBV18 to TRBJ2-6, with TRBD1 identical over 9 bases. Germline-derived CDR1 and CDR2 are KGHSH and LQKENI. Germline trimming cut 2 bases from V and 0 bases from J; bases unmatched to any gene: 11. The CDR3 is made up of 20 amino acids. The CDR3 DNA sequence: TGTGCCAGCTCACCAGAAGCCGACAGGGGGTTGTTCTCTGGGGCCAACGTCCTGACTTTC. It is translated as CASSPEADRGLFSGANVLTF.

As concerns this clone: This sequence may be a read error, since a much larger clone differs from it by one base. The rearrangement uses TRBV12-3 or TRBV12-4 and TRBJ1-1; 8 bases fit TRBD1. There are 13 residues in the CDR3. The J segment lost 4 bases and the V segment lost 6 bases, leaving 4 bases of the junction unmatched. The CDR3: CASSQDRATEAFF. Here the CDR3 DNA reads TGTGCCAGCAGCCAGGACAGGGCCACTGAAGCTTTCTTT.

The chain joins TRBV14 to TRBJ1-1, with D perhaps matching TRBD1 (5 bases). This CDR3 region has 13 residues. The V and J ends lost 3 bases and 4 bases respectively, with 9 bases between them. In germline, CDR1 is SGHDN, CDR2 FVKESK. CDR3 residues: CASSQGGTTEAFF. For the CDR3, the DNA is TGTGCCAGCAGCCAGGGGGGGACCACTGAAGCTTTCTTT.

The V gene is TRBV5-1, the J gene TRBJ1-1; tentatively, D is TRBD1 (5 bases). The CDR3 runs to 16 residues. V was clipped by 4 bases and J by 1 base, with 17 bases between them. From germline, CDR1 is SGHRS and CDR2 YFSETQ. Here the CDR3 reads CASSADTQYANTEAFF. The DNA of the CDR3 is TGCGCCAGCAGCGCGGACACCCAATATGCGAACACTGAAGCTTTCTTT. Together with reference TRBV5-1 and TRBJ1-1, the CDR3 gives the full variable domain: KAGVTQTPRYLIKTRGQQVTLSCSPISGHRSVSWYQQTPGQGLQFLFEYFSETQRNKGNFPGRFSGRQFSNSRSEMNVSTLELGDSALYLCASSADTQYANTEAFFGQGTRLTVV.